This TCR beta chain was obtained from a study of shared clonotypes between healthy human individuals (dated by TCRdb to 2018 to 2021). Study-level background: Three men and two women, aged 18 to 49 years, made up the cohort. Per donor, three plates each were used for CD4 naive and CD4 memory, two for CD8 naive, and one for CD8 memory. To estimate repertoire size and how much clonotypes are shared between individuals, the study performed deep sequencing of blood TCR repertoires from 4 to 6 healthy adults. Libraries were prepared and TCR repertoires were sequenced by different laboratories using diverse techniques, in order to increase sequencing depth and limit assay-specific biases. Each donor's leukapheresis produced roughly between roughly 0.85 and 10 billion PBMCs. The investigation overall reported the following: Higher generation probabilities were observed for clonotypes shared by all four sorted-subset donors than for non-shared clonotypes. About 5% of naive CD4, roughly 3.5% of naive CD8, approximately 2% of memory CD4, and approximately 0.4% of memory CD8 clonotypes were shared across four donors. Pairwise subsampling indicated that sequencing depth was expected to affect the degree of clonotype sharing among donors. Sampling was restricted to blood, and TCR repertoires in tissues likely differ from the TCR repertoires found in blood. The small number of donors limited the genetic and exposure-history diversity represented. Incomplete sequencing was indicated by rarefaction of sorted-subset datasets, despite the large sequencing depth. Naive subsets generally had larger estimated clonotype richness than memory subsets did.

Points on this clone: Its antigen target is currently unknown. It has no much larger one-base neighbor in the sample; base qualities were not kept.

CDR1 and CDR2 were assigned from the germline V gene (reference sequence) as SEHNR and FQNEAQ. V and J are truncated by 4 bases and 4 bases respectively, leaving an intervening sequence of 10 bases. The CDR3 starts with the cysteine, ends with the phenylalanine, and has 13 residues. The DNA shown is the 39-base CDR3, in frame from base 1. TCR CDR3 regions were amplified from genomic DNA by multiplex PCR using the deep immunoSEQ assay. Genomic DNA extracted from each cell subset was distributed evenly over all wells of several immunoSEQ 96-well plates, and each plate served as one replicate. Each replicate PCR for sorted subsets received 150 to 250 ng genomic DNA, equal to 30,000 or so T cell genomes. The purified libraries were quantified using a Qubit 3.0 fluorometer, sized with a Bioanalyzer 2100, and then quantified again using the KAPA Library Quantification kit. A separate single-read 150-cycle Illumina NextSeq 550 flow cell was used to sequence each immunoSEQ 96-well plate. The authors processed their data as follows. Because the immunoSEQ output included only junctional sequences and no quality scores, the filtering could not be the same as the filtering used for full-length reads. To assign V/J genes and CDR3, sequences were annotated against IMGT germline references using PyIR, a Python wrapper for IgBLAST v1.9. Any read was removed if the V/J assignment was weak (E-value above 1e-6), the CDR3 was missing, or the read contained stop codons, out-of-frame junctions, or ambiguous translated residues. A V3J clonotype was defined by an identical inferred V gene, J gene, and CDR3 amino acid sequence. Percentage overlap between repertoires was calculated by dividing the number of shared unique clonotypes by the size of the smaller repertoire. Richness of each repertoire was evaluated using RTK rarefaction, the Chao1 estimator, and Recon v2.1 estimates of unobserved clonotypes. OLGA was used to compute generation probabilities for all TCRbeta clonotypes that the gDNA method yielded from a few donors. The immuneACCESS repertoire file appears here via TCRdb, limited to in-frame rearrangements. These files lack a portion of the clones; in checked studies, under half of the deficit traces to unresolved V genes, and the cause of the others is not known. That table is the source of V, J and clone size, and D and trimming were worked out from the DNA. Counted in this sample were over 2,000,000 clones; around 93% of them appeared once. Clones ranked in the top ten supply more than 1.5% of the sample.

CD8 naive samples were CD45RO-negative cells positively selected for CCR7, giving a CD45RA+CCR7+ population that excluded TemRA cells. Healthy HIV-negative adults with no recently reported acute infections or vaccinations were included as donors. All donors were Caucasian adults living in Nashville, Tennessee, USA. Blood was obtained by leukapheresis, after which PBMCs were separated by Ficoll-Histopaque density gradient centrifugation and cryopreserved in liquid nitrogen vapor phase. Purity and quantity of every magnetically sorted T cell population were checked by analytical flow cytometry. Each sorted fraction had its genomic DNA isolated and then quantified by UV absorbance on a Nanodrop 2000c.

Specimen: naive CD8+ T cells from PBMCs. What the cell subset or site label conveys for this sample: CD45RA+CCR7+. The clonotype comes from a man aged 18-30 years in good health. Some clones in this sample may be carry-over from other donors' samples. This receptor chain uses TRBV7-9 and TRBJ1-1; too little of a D gene remains to name it. The CDR3 loop reads CASSSLGATEAFF. The nucleotides are TGTGCCAGCAGCTCCCTGGGTGCCACTGAAGCTTTCTTT.